The present entry profiles one T cell receptor (beta chain) with its context. This clonotype has at least ten counts. Its antigen remains unidentified. The sample holds no much larger clone one base away, and base qualities are not on file. These data belong to a study of T cell repertoires in cytomegalovirus infection (dated by TCRdb to the late 2010s). Turning to the overall study: Donor HLA type was relevant to the analysis, as public TCR beta signatures indicated carriage of CMV infection together with the matching HLA type. The paper as a whole reports these results and caveats: Cumulative frequency of public TCR beta family members discriminated carriers of CMV infection plus the relevant HLA type in this cohort and an independent roughly 320-donor cohort. The ex vivo response was dominated by HLA-C-restricted CMV-specific TCR beta clonotypes, and the single most frequent clonotype in two of eight donors was supplied by these HLA-C-restricted clonotypes.

Instrument on record: Illumina HiSeq 1500. The public reads were reprocessed in TCRdb via fastp at Q25 and MiXCR, keeping in-frame beta chains. Entries are consolidated by CDR3 protein sequence, retaining the most common genes and DNA. The table for this sample lists some 110,000 distinct CDR3 sequences; 10% of them were counted only once. Approximately 33% of the sample lies in the top ten. From its cysteine to its phenylalanine, the CDR3 spans 14 amino acids. Only the CDR3 portion is preserved as DNA: 42 bases, with reading frame beginning at the first base. As encoded in the germline V gene, CDR1 is SNHLY while CDR2 is FYNNEI. After removal of 4 bases from V and 2 bases from J, the junction retains 4 bases not matched to a gene.

The TCR sequence derives from a human donor in good health (CMV status not recorded). Some clones in this sample may be carry-over from other donors' samples. The V gene is TRBV2 and the J gene is TRBJ2-7; the central 8 bases match TRBD1. The specimen was PBMCs, sequenced either directly or after in vitro stimulation (not recorded which). Read as DNA, the sequence is TGTGCCAGCAGTGGTTGGACAGGGACCTACGAGCAGTACTTC. This sequence encodes CASSGWTGTYEQYF.